These 21 T cell receptor beta chains were all obtained from the same sample, sequenced in a study of blood T cell repertoires in COVID-19. Assay used: immunoSEQ multiplex PCR; TCRdb lists only in-frame clones, some missing. The top ten clones hold less than 9% of a sample with around 140,000 clones, roughly 84% of them seen once. Sequencing used peripheral blood. The source is a man aged 30 to 45 with COVID-19, enrolled during active disease.

This clone was seen once. The chain carries TRBV29-1 and TRBJ2-7; 9 bases agree with TRBD2. The J segment lost 2 bases and the V segment lost 2 bases, leaving 4 bases of the junction unmatched. Germline CDR1 and CDR2: SQVTM and ANQGSEA. The CDR3 loop spans 14 amino acids. CDR3 region: CSVESEREAYEQYF. CDR3 DNA: TGCAGCGTTGAATCCGAGCGGGAGGCCTACGAGCAGTACTTC.

This clone has a single count. The chain recombines TRBV28 with TRBJ1-2, with a possible D match to TRBD1 (6 bases). Trimming shortened V by 4 bases and J by 5 bases, and 8 bases separated the two germline ends. The germline CDR1 and CDR2 sequences are MDHEN and SYDVKM. This CDR3 has 12 amino acids. The CDR3 sequence is CASSSTGYGYTF. CDR3 coding DNA: TGTGCCAGCAGTTCCACAGGGTATGGCTACACCTTC.

The CDR3 is CASSIGGQGYNEQFF. The CDR3 DNA reads TGTGCCAGTAGTATCGGGGGACAGGGCTACAATGAGCAGTTCTTC. The chain is built from TRBV19 and TRBJ2-1; 9 bases align to TRBD1. CDR1 and CDR2 from the germline V gene are LNHDA and SQIVND (reference sequence). Trimming took 3 bases from V and 3 from J; bases not matched to a gene: 3. The CDR3 is made up of 15 amino acids.

This clone was observed once. V is TRBV2 and J is TRBJ1-3; D is undetermined. CDR1 and CDR2 (germline): SNHLY, FYNNEI. Trimming pared 6 bases from V and 4 bases from J, leaving 19 bases between. The CDR3 has 16 residues. CDR3 DNA sequence: TGTGCCAGCAGCCCTAGTCTGGGAGGGTCCGGAAACACCATATATTTT. Translation: CASSPSLGGSGNTIYF.

This clone was seen a handful of times. This chain links TRBV11-2 with TRBJ2-5, with 13 bases lining up with TRBD2. Unmatched junction bases numbered 0, after V lost 1 base and J lost 1 base. The length of the CDR3 is 16 residues. Germline CDR1 SGHAT, CDR2 FQNNGV. As DNA, the CDR3 is TGTGCCAGCAGCTTAGGACTAGCGGGAGGCCAAGAGACCCAGTACTTC. Its translation: CASSLGLAGGQETQYF.

In its sample, this clone was seen once. V usage is TRBV11-2 and J usage is TRBJ2-1, with 11 bases that match TRBD2. Germline trimming cut 5 bases from V and 4 bases from J; bases unmatched to any gene: 4. Per the germline V gene, CDR1 is SGHAT and CDR2 is FQNNGV. This CDR3 spans 15 amino acids. The CDR3 bases are TGTGCCAGCAGCCGACTAGCGGGAAGGTACAATGAGCAGTTCTTC. As protein: CASSRLAGRYNEQFF.

CDR3 in DNA: TGTGCCAGCAGTTTAGGGCGGGAGGGTCACGAGCAGTACTTC. The encoded protein is CASSLGREGHEQYF. This chain links TRBV27 with TRBJ2-7, with 9 bases matching TRBD2. The junction had 4 bases not matched to a gene; V was cut back by 2 bases and J by 5 bases. The CDR3 is 14 amino acids. Per the germline V gene, CDR1 is MNHEY and CDR2 is SMNVEV (reference sequence).

V and J are TRBV18 and TRBJ1-2; possibly TRBD1 for D (6 bases). V lost 5 bases, J lost 2 bases, and 9 bases lay in between. Germline V gene sequence: CDR1 KGHSH, CDR2 LQKENI. The CDR3 has 13 amino acids. CDR3 nucleotide sequence: TGTGCCAGCTCAACCGACAGGAACTATGGCTACACCTTC. Residues: CASSTDRNYGYTF.

The chain recombines TRBV24-1 with TRBJ1-2, with D possibly TRBD1 on 5 matching bases. The V end was cut by 4 bases, the J end by 0 bases, with 8 bases between. This CDR3 comprises 14 residues. Germline V lookup: CDR1 KGHDR, CDR2 SFDVKD. The CDR3 DNA sequence: TGTGCCACCAGTGACCCGACAGCTAACTATGGCTACACCTTC. This encodes CATSDPTANYGYTF.

The V and J genes are TRBV11-2 and TRBJ2-1, with D unresolved. CDR3 length equals 14 residues. Germline V gene sequence: CDR1 SGHAT, CDR2 FQNNGV. V dropped 5 bases and J dropped 9 bases, with 17 bases sitting between them. The CDR3 bases are TGTGCCAGCAGCCAGGTAACGACCCCGACTGAGCAGTTCTTC. Protein sequence: CASSQVTTPTEQFF. The variable domain in full, with the rest retrieved from reference TRBV11-2 and TRBJ2-1, is EAGVAQSPRYKIIEKRQSVAFWCNPISGHATLYWYQQILGQGPKLLIQFQNNGVVDDSQLPKDRFSAERLKGVDSTLKIQPAKLEDSAVYLCASSQVTTPTEQFFGPGTRLTVL.

The chain joins TRBV2 to TRBJ1-4, with TRBD1 matching over 9 bases. CDR1 and CDR2 from the germline V gene are SNHLY and FYNNEI. V shed 5 bases, J shed 5 bases, and the junction held 15 bases outside the gene matches. The CDR3 is 18 residues long. The CDR3 sequence: CASSSSGTGRIGNEKLFF. The CDR3 bases are TGTGCCAGCAGTTCGTCCGGGACAGGGCGTATAGGGAATGAAAAACTGTTTTTT.

The CDR3 sequence: CASSQVEREGGIQYF. Here the CDR3 DNA reads TGCGCCAGCAGCCAAGTGGAGCGGGAGGGTGGCATTCAGTACTTC. The rearrangement uses TRBV4-1 and TRBJ2-4; 10 nucleotides agree with TRBD2. Germline loops: CDR1 MGHRA, CDR2 YSYEKL. CDR3 length: 15 amino acids. The V gene end was trimmed by 1 base and the J gene end by 9 bases; junction bases not matched to a gene: 6.

CDR3 bases: TGTGCCAGCAGTCGCGGGGGAGGTGACGGTGAGCAGTTCTTC. Protein: CASSRGGGDGEQFF. The chain combines TRBV6-2 or TRBV6-3 with TRBJ2-1; TRBD2 matches 7 bases. The CDR3 consists of 14 residues. After removal of 5 bases from V and 9 bases from J, the junction contained 10 bases not matched to a gene. CDR1 and CDR2 from the germline V gene are MNHEY and SVGEGT.

This clone was counted only a few times. The V and J genes are TRBV12-3 or TRBV12-4 and TRBJ2-7, with a possible D match to TRBD1 (5 bases). Trimming stripped 1 base from V and 6 bases from J, with 10 bases between. The CDR3 spans 13 residues. CDR3: CASSLGTRGEQYF. The CDR3 nucleotides are TGTGCCAGCAGTTTAGGGACAAGAGGCGAGCAGTACTTC.

The chain uses TRBV6-1 and TRBJ2-7; 10 nucleotides line up with TRBD1. Germline V CDR1 and CDR2: MNHNS, SASEGT. The CDR3 length is 16 residues. V gave up 4 bases and J gave up 6 bases; unmatched junction bases: 12. The CDR3, as DNA: TGTGCCAGCAGTGCTACTTCCGGGACAGGGGAGAGCGAGCAGTACTTC. Its protein product is CASSATSGTGESEQYF.

The chain uses TRBV4-2 and TRBJ2-3, with 7 bases that match TRBD2. Germline CDR1 and CDR2: LGHNA and YNFKEQ. The CDR3 is made up of 16 amino acids. V shed 0 bases and J 1 base; nucleotides not matched to a gene: 4. CDR3 sequence reads: CASSQDRGGGTDTQYF. CDR3 nucleotides: TGTGCCAGCAGCCAAGATCGCGGGGGTGGCACAGATACGCAGTATTTT.

This chain uses TRBV19 with TRBJ2-1; TRBD1 aligns across 7 bases. Per the germline V gene, CDR1 is LNHDA and CDR2 is SQIVND (reference sequence). The CDR3 runs to 13 residues. The V and J ends lost 5 bases and 5 bases, in that order; junction bases with no gene match: 3. Here the CDR3 reads CASSPGTDNEQFF. CDR3 in DNA: TGTGCCAGTAGTCCCGGGACAGACAATGAGCAGTTCTTC.

The rearrangement links TRBV3-1 (or the pseudogene TRBV3-2) to TRBJ2-1; 8 bases align to TRBD2. Germline lookup yields CDR1 LGHDT and CDR2 YNNKEL (reference sequence). CDR3 length: 13 amino acids. Trimming cost V 3 bases and J 10 bases; bases outside gene matches: 5. The CDR3 here is CASSHLAGPEQFF. In DNA, the CDR3 is TGTGCCAGCAGCCACTTAGCGGGACCGGAGCAGTTCTTC.

The V gene is TRBV27, the J gene TRBJ2-1, with TRBD2 identical over 8 bases. The CDR3 spans 16 residues. Germline lookup yields CDR1 MNHEY and CDR2 SMNVEV (reference sequence). V was pared by 4 bases and J by 2 bases, with 7 bases of the junction left unmatched. The CDR3 nucleotides are TGTGCCAGCAGTTCGGGGACTAGTGGGGCCTACAATGAGCAGTTCTTC. This codes for CASSSGTSGAYNEQFF.

Written as DNA, the CDR3 is TGTGCCAGCAACAAGGAGCTTAACTATGGCTACACCTTC. This codes for CASNKELNYGYTF. This chain connects TRBV5-8 to TRBJ1-2; unclear D gene. Germline V lookup: CDR1 SGHTS, CDR2 YDEGEE. The V end was cut by 6 bases, the J end by 1 base, with 10 bases between. This CDR3 has 13 residues.

This clone has more than one count but fewer than ten. CDR3 DNA sequence: TGTGCCAGCAGTGAAGGAGCGATCCGTAATTCACCCCTCCACTTT. It codes for CASSEGAIRNSPLHF. The rearrangement uses TRBV2 and TRBJ1-6; D is undetermined. Between the trimmed V and J ends, which lost 1 base and 6 bases, there was a span of 10 bases. Germline assignment: CDR1 SNHLY and CDR2 FYNNEI. This CDR3 comprises 15 residues. The full variable domain, its missing parts supplied by reference TRBV2 and TRBJ1-6, is EPEVTQTPSHQVTQMGQEVILRCVPISNHLYFYWYRQILGQKVEFLVSFYNNEISEKSEIFDDQFSVERPDGSNFTLKIRSTKLEDSAMYFCASSEGAIRNSPLHFGNGTRLTVT.